This T cell receptor (beta chain) comes out of a study of T cell responses to AZD1222 COVID-19 vaccine. This clone was counted once. Antigen: not known. Study results and limitations: Targets within unmutated variant regions were reportedly found for nearly half of spike-specific TCRs. The peak T cell response came first, and repertoires were sampled only after it.

TCRdb keeps only in-frame clones here, not all; method: immunoSEQ multiplex PCR. The sample lists about 140,000 clones, approximately 93% occurring once. The sequencing here drew on peripheral blood, taken after recovery from COVID-19. The source is an adult who had recovered from COVID-19.

CDR3 sequence: CASSYVSTDSGNTIYF. CDR3 nucleotide sequence: TGTGCCAGCAGTTACGTCTCGACGGACTCTGGAAACACCATATATTTT. The rearrangement uses TRBV6-5 and TRBJ1-3; unclear D gene. The CDR3 totals 16 residues. Germline V CDR1 and CDR2: MNHEY, SVGAGI. The ends were cut back, 2 bases at V and 0 bases at J, with 11 bases in the middle.